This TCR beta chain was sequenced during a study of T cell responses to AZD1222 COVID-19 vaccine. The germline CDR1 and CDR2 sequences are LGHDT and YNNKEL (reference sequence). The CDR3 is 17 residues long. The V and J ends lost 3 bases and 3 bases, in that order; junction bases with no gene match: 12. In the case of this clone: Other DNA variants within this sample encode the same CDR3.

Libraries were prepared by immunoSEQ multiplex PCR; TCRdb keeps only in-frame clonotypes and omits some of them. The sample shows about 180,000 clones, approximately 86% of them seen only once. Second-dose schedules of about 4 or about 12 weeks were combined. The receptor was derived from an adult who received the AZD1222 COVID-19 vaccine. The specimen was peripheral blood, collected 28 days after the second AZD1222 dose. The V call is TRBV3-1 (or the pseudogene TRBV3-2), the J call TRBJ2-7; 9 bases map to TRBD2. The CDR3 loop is CASSHETASGESYEQYF. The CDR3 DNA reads TGTGCCAGCAGCCATGAAACCGCTAGCGGGGAGAGCTACGAGCAGTACTTC.